The T cell receptor beta chain under discussion was sequenced for a study of neurological immune-mediated disorders. The study, taken as a whole, reports: Across subjects, no CDR3 amino acid sequence appeared in expanded clones of more than one subject, a finding that suggested private repertoires in all groups. HTLV-1-associated myelopathy led in TCR clonal expansion, while multiple sclerosis ranked lowest, below healthy controls.

This clonotype was observed many times. Its cognate antigen is unknown. The cDNA came from 5'RACE with 10-nucleotide random UMIs. Every sequencing run generated in excess of 180 million TCR-beta sequences. These sequences covered 15-18 subjects. A single record per CDR3 protein comes from TCRdb applying MiXCR to the 5' RACE reads. Among about 42,000 distinct CDR3 sequences listed, roughly a fifth were seen once. Time point defined: technical triplicate 3. Per the germline V gene, CDR1 is MGHRA and CDR2 is YSYEKL. CDR3 length: 15 amino acids. Trimming pared 1 base from V and 5 bases from J, leaving 12 bases between.

What was sequenced was PBMCs. This TCR was sampled from a man aged 55 to 69 with HTLV-1-associated myelopathy (HAM/TSP). J is TRBJ2-1 and V is TRBV4-1, with D possibly TRBD2 on 5 matching bases. The CDR3 is CASSQVGLADNEQFF. CDR3 nucleotide sequence: TGCGCCAGCAGCCAAGTAGGGCTAGCTGACAATGAGCAGTTCTTC.